One sample yielded the 18 T cell receptor beta chains listed below, sequenced in a study of shared clonotypes between healthy human individuals. Sequenced by immunoSEQ multiplex PCR; TCRdb stores in-frame clones only, minus some. The sample lists more than 2 million clones; roughly 94% were seen once. Sequencing was performed on naive CD4+ T cells sorted from blood. Subset defined: CD45RA+ positively selected. These receptors originate from a man aged 18 to 30 in good health.

This chain links TRBV10-3 with TRBJ2-5; either TRBD1 or TRBD2 may supply D (5 bases each). The CDR3 is 15 amino acids. CDR1 ENHRY and CDR2 SYGVKD come from the germline V gene. V was trimmed by 5 bases and J by 0 bases, leaving 13 bases between them. The CDR3 region is CAISPSRGDQETQYF. For the CDR3, the DNA is TGTGCCATCAGTCCGTCGAGGGGCGACCAAGAGACCCAGTACTTC.

The J gene is TRBJ2-1, the V gene TRBV30, with TRBD2 as a possible D gene (6 bases). The CDR3 sequence is 16 residues long. V was pared by 2 bases and J by 2 bases, with 16 bases between. Germline values: CDR1 GTSNPN, CDR2 SVGIG (reference sequence). As DNA, the CDR3 is TGTGCCTGGAGTCCGCGGATTAGCGGAGCCTACAATGAGCAGTTCTTC. It yields the protein CAWSPRISGAYNEQFF.

The chain is built from TRBV5-4 and TRBJ2-4, with D hard to call. Germline CDR1 SGHNT, CDR2 YYREEE (reference sequence). The CDR3 runs to 15 residues. V lost 4 bases, J lost 0 bases, and 11 bases lay in between. In DNA form, the CDR3 reads TGTGCCAGCAGCCCCGACTCCCTAGCCAAAAACATTCAGTACTTC. This translates into CASSPDSLAKNIQYF.

The V gene is TRBV7-2, the J gene TRBJ2-6; D is unresolved. V was cut by 3 bases and J by 0 bases, with 3 bases left in between. This CDR3 has 14 residues. CDR1 is SGHTA, CDR2 FQGNSA, per germline. In DNA, the CDR3 is TGTGCCAGCAGCTTCCTCTCTGGGGCCAACGTCCTGACTTTC. It encodes CASSFLSGANVLTF.

The chain couples TRBV5-1 to TRBJ2-1; TRBD2 is a possible D gene (6 bases). CDR3 length equals 16 residues. The ends were cut back, 4 bases at V and 0 bases at J, with 14 bases in the middle. Germline CDR1 and CDR2: SGHRS and YFSETQ. The CDR3 coding sequence is TGCGCCAGCAGCCCCTCGCGGGGCAGCTCCTACAATGAGCAGTTCTTC. Its protein product is CASSPSRGSSYNEQFF.

The V and J genes are TRBV4-3 and TRBJ1-2; the D is unclear. Germline CDR1 and CDR2: LGHNA and YSLEER. The CDR3 extends over 16 amino acids. The V and J ends lost 8 bases and 0 bases respectively, with 19 bases between them. CDR3 residues: CASPRPVTKANYGYTF. For the CDR3, the DNA is TGCGCCAGCCCGAGGCCAGTCACTAAAGCTAACTATGGCTACACCTTC.

The J gene is TRBJ1-4, the V gene TRBV4-2, with D possibly matching TRBD1 (5 bases). V lost 0 bases to trimming and J lost 4 bases, with 15 bases between them. The germline V gene has CDR1 LGHNA and CDR2 YNFKEQ. This CDR3 is 17 amino acids long. CDR3 DNA sequence: TGTGCCAGCAGCCAAGATTTCGCAGGGCACGGTAATGAAAAACTGTTTTTT. It yields the protein CASSQDFAGHGNEKLFF.

The chain employs TRBV15 and TRBJ2-2; 8 nucleotides line up with TRBD2. Germline CDR1 is LNHNV and CDR2 is YYDKDF (reference sequence). The length of the CDR3 is 17 residues. The J segment lost 6 bases and the V segment lost 5 bases, leaving 14 bases of the junction unmatched. The CDR3 sequence is CATSVDRFSGIPGELFF. In DNA, the CDR3 is TGTGCCACCAGCGTAGACAGATTTAGCGGGATACCCGGGGAGCTGTTTTTT.

This sequence joins TRBV2 and TRBJ1-6; a possible D gene is TRBD1 (6 bases). V lost 2 bases to trimming and J lost 7 bases, with 9 bases between them. The germline V gene encodes CDR1 SNHLY and CDR2 FYNNEI. CDR3 length: 14 residues. The CDR3 region has the DNA TGTGCCAGCAGTGAATGGACAGAAAATTCACCCCTCCACTTT. Its protein is CASSEWTENSPLHF.

The V and J genes are TRBV4-3 and TRBJ2-5, with D possibly called TRBD1 or TRBD2 (7 bases each). V lost 5 bases and J lost 1, with 14 bases in between. This CDR3 region has 15 residues. CDR1 is LGHNA and CDR2 is YSLEER in the germline V gene. As DNA, the CDR3 is TGCGCCAGCAGCGCGGGGGACAGAACCCAAGAGACCCAGTACTTC. This gives the protein CASSAGDRTQETQYF.

The chain has TRBV4-3 and TRBJ2-2; no clear D. The CDR3 has 13 residues. V was trimmed by 2 bases and J by 6 bases, leaving 7 bases between them. Germline-derived CDR1 and CDR2 are LGHNA and YSLEER. This CDR3 is CASSQLAPGELFF. The CDR3 bases are TGCGCCAGCAGCCAATTGGCCCCCGGGGAGCTGTTTTTT.

In regard to this clone: Additional DNA sequences in this sample encode the identical CDR3. The chain combines TRBV5-1 with TRBJ2-5, with D unclear. The V end lost 0 bases, the J end lost 1 base, and 7 bases lay between the germline ends. This CDR3 has 14 amino acids. Germline CDR1 and CDR2: SGHRS and YFSETQ. The CDR3 is CASSLGQTQETQYF. CDR3 nucleotides: TGCGCCAGCAGCTTGGGTCAGACCCAAGAGACCCAGTACTTC. The variable domain in full, with the rest retrieved from reference TRBV5-1 and TRBJ2-5, is KAGVTQTPRYLIKTRGQQVTLSCSPISGHRSVSWYQQTPGQGLQFLFEYFSETQRNKGNFPGRFSGRQFSNSRSEMNVSTLELGDSALYLCASSLGQTQETQYFGPGTRLLVL.

This chain joins TRBV7-2 and TRBJ2-5; the D is unclear. Deletions cut 2 bases from V and 2 bases from J, with 12 bases between. This CDR3 contains 15 residues. Germline-derived CDR1 and CDR2 are SGHTA and FQGNSA. The CDR3 sequence is CASSLSRAMQETQYF. CDR3 nucleotides: TGTGCCAGCAGCTTATCAAGAGCGATGCAAGAGACCCAGTACTTC. The full variable domain, rest sourced from reference TRBV7-2 and TRBJ2-5, is GAGVSQSPSNKVTEKGKDVELRCDPISGHTALYWYRQSLGQGLEFLIYFQGNSAPDKSGLPSDRFSAERTGGSVSTLTIQRTQQEDSAVYLCASSLSRAMQETQYFGPGTRLLVL.

This chain connects TRBV6-1 to TRBJ2-3, with 12 bases aligning to TRBD2. This CDR3 comprises 16 residues. J was trimmed by 5 bases and V by 3 bases; bases with no gene match: 6. Per germline, CDR1 MNHNS and CDR2 SASEGT. The CDR3 is CASSEASGGAVDTQYF. CDR3 nucleotides: TGTGCCAGCAGTGAGGCTAGCGGGGGGGCCGTAGATACGCAGTATTTT.

V and J are TRBV6-1 and TRBJ2-7; tentative D call: TRBD1 (5 bases). The CDR3 spans 13 residues. Germline V gives CDR1 MNHNS, CDR2 SASEGT. Trimming shortened V by 8 bases and J by 2 bases, and 13 bases separated the two germline ends. The CDR3 spells CASCRGQAYEQYF. The DNA for the CDR3 is TGTGCCAGCTGTAGGGGCCAAGCCTACGAGCAGTACTTC.

The chain carries TRBV29-1 and TRBJ1-1; no firm D call. Per germline, CDR1 SQVTM and CDR2 ANQGSEA. This CDR3 is 13 amino acids long. Deletions cut 2 bases from V and 11 bases from J, with 18 bases between. The CDR3 DNA reads TGCAGCGTTGAATTACGGCTAGGCCTCGGGGCTTTCTTT. Translated, it gives CSVELRLGLGAFF.

CDR3 coding DNA: TGTGCCAGCAGCCCGGGACTAGCGGGGAGCACAGATACGCAGTATTTT. Its protein is CASSPGLAGSTDTQYF. The gene calls are TRBV7-3 and TRBJ2-3, with 13 nucleotides matching TRBD2. CDR3 length: 16 amino acids. J gave up 0 bases and V 5 bases, and 2 bases lay outside the gene matches. CDR1 and CDR2 (germline): SGHTA, FQGTGA.

V gene TRBV29-1 combines with J gene TRBJ2-2; 8 nucleotides match TRBD1. With V trimmed by 6 bases and J by 6 bases, 6 bases remained unmatched. This CDR3 is built from 13 residues. Germline V CDR1 and CDR2: SQVTM, ANQGSEA. CDR3 in amino acids: CSVVTGGSGELFF. The CDR3, as DNA: TGCAGCGTCGTTACAGGGGGGTCCGGGGAGCTGTTTTTT.